Listed below are T cell receptor beta chains from one sample, sequenced in a study of OX40 agonist ivuxolimab in advanced cancers. Profiled with immunoSEQ multiplex PCR; TCRdb holds only in-frame clones, not every one. There are approximately 68,000 clones in the sample; about nine tenths occur only once, and 0.6% to 0.8% lies in the top ten. The sample was CD4+ or CD8+ T cells sorted from blood, taken in a trial of the OX40 agonist ivuxolimab. The receptors derive from an adult with an advanced solid tumor such as melanoma, head and neck, liver or kidney cancer. The CDR3 runs from the conserved cysteine through the conserved F or W. A D gene is named only where the DNA matches it firmly. Only part of the rows carry a size: once, few, many, or a class if the clone is expanded.

d_call: TRBD1
j_call: TRBJ2-2
v_call: TRBV19
cdr3_length: 16
clone_size: -
cdr3_nt: TGTGCCAGTAGTATGGCTCAGGGGGCGAACACCGGGGAGCTGTTTTTT
cdr3_aa: CASSMAQGANTGELFF

d_call: -
j_call: TRBJ1-2
v_call: TRBV7-9
cdr3_length: 15
clone_size: -
cdr3_nt: TGTGCCAGCAGCTTAGCGCAGGGCCTGAACTATGGCTACACCTTC
cdr3_aa: CASSLAQGLNYGYTF

d_call: TRBD1
j_call: TRBJ2-7
v_call: TRBV10-3
cdr3_length: 12
clone_size: -
cdr3_nt: TGTGCCATCAGCGGGACAGGGAACGAGCAGTACTTC
cdr3_aa: CAISGTGNEQYF

d_call: TRBD1
j_call: TRBJ1-1
v_call: TRBV10-2
cdr3_length: 13
clone_size: few
cdr3_nt: TGCGCCAGCACCTTGACAGGGGGCACTGAAGCTTTCTTT
cdr3_aa: CASTLTGGTEAFF

d_call: -
j_call: TRBJ2-5
v_call: TRBV6-1
cdr3_length: 12
clone_size: -
cdr3_nt: TGTGCCAGCAGTGAACAGCAAGAGACCCAGTACTTC
cdr3_aa: CASSEQQETQYF

d_call: -
j_call: TRBJ2-2
v_call: TRBV7-8
cdr3_length: 10
clone_size: -
cdr3_nt: TGTGCCAGCTCACCCGGGGAGCTGTTTTTT
cdr3_aa: CASSPGELFF

d_call: -
j_call: TRBJ1-5
v_call: TRBV18
cdr3_length: 20
clone_size: few
cdr3_nt: TGTGCCAGCTCACCACGGACGGGGGCGCATCCCCGGCCGATCCATCAGCCCCAGCATTTT
cdr3_aa: CASSPRTGAHPRPIHQPQHF

d_call: -
j_call: TRBJ1-1
v_call: TRBV30
cdr3_length: 12
clone_size: -
cdr3_nt: TGTGCCTGGACGGGACAGAACACTGAAGCTTTCTTT
cdr3_aa: CAWTGQNTEAFF

d_call: -
j_call: TRBJ1-1
v_call: TRBV6-5
cdr3_length: 13
clone_size: few
cdr3_nt: TGTGCCAGCAGTCTGGCCACAGGTAACAGGGCTTTCTTT
cdr3_aa: CASSLATGNRAFF

d_call: -
j_call: TRBJ2-2
v_call: TRBV9
cdr3_length: 16
clone_size: -
cdr3_nt: TGTGCCAGCAGCGTAGCATCGGGCGTGAACACCGGGGAGCTGTTTTTT
cdr3_aa: CASSVASGVNTGELFF

d_call: -
j_call: TRBJ2-3
v_call: TRBV15
cdr3_length: 18
clone_size: -
cdr3_nt: TGTGCCACCAGCAGAGATTGGAGCCGAGCGCAAGGAGGGGATACGCAGTATTTT
cdr3_aa: CATSRDWSRAQGGDTQYF

d_call: TRBD1
j_call: TRBJ2-5
v_call: TRBV30
cdr3_length: 13
clone_size: once
cdr3_nt: TGTGCCTGGAAACAGGGGTACCAAGAGACCCAGTACTTC
cdr3_aa: CAWKQGYQETQYF

d_call: -
j_call: TRBJ2-3
v_call: TRBV30
cdr3_length: 16
clone_size: -
cdr3_nt: TGTGCCTGGAGTGTAGGCTCAGGGCAGGCAACAGATACGCAGTATTTT
cdr3_aa: CAWSVGSGQATDTQYF

d_call: TRBD1
j_call: TRBJ2-3
v_call: TRBV5-1
cdr3_length: 16
clone_size: -
cdr3_nt: TGCGCCAGCAGCTTGGCCGGGGGACAGGGGTCAGATACGCAGTATTTT
cdr3_aa: CASSLAGGQGSDTQYF

d_call: -
j_call: TRBJ2-7
v_call: TRBV30
cdr3_length: 12
clone_size: -
cdr3_nt: TGTGCCTGGAGTTTTACCGTAGGCGAGCAGTACTTC
cdr3_aa: CAWSFTVGEQYF

d_call: -
j_call: TRBJ1-2
v_call: TRBV14
cdr3_length: 13
clone_size: once
cdr3_nt: TGTGCCAGCAGCCAAGGCAGGGATTATGGCTACACCTTC
cdr3_aa: CASSQGRDYGYTF

d_call: -
j_call: TRBJ2-5
v_call: TRBV7-2
cdr3_length: 14
clone_size: -
cdr3_nt: TGTGCCAGCAGCTTGGGACTTCCTAGGGAGACCCAGTACTTC
cdr3_aa: CASSLGLPRETQYF

d_call: TRBD1
j_call: TRBJ1-3
v_call: TRBV27
cdr3_length: 17
clone_size: -
cdr3_nt: TGTGCCAGCAGTCCCCCTCGGACAGGGGACTCTGGAAACACCATATATTTT
cdr3_aa: CASSPPRTGDSGNTIYF

d_call: -
j_call: TRBJ2-5
v_call: TRBV19
cdr3_length: 16
clone_size: -
cdr3_nt: TGTGCCAGTAGCCCCTACGGGGGCCTCCGGCAAGAGACCCAGTACTTC
cdr3_aa: CASSPYGGLRQETQYF

d_call: -
j_call: TRBJ2-2
v_call: TRBV6-6
cdr3_length: 15
clone_size: -
cdr3_nt: TGTGCCAGCAACCGGGGAGGGGGGAACACCGGGGAGCTGTTTTTT
cdr3_aa: CASNRGGGNTGELFF

d_call: TRBD1
j_call: TRBJ1-2
v_call: TRBV5-1
cdr3_length: 15
clone_size: -
cdr3_nt: TGCGCCAGCAGCGAAACGACAGGGTCTCACTATGGCTACACCTTC
cdr3_aa: CASSETTGSHYGYTF

d_call: -
j_call: TRBJ2-2
v_call: TRBV5-6
cdr3_length: 16
clone_size: -
cdr3_nt: TGTGCCAGCAGCCAAGGGACTTCCGCGAACACCGGGGAGCTGTTTTTT
cdr3_aa: CASSQGTSANTGELFF

d_call: -
j_call: TRBJ1-6
v_call: TRBV5-1
cdr3_length: 15
clone_size: -
cdr3_nt: TGCGCCAGCAGCTTGGATCAGGGAAGGGGTTCACCCCTCCACTTT
cdr3_aa: CASSLDQGRGSPLHF

d_call: TRBD1
j_call: TRBJ2-7
v_call: TRBV29-1
cdr3_length: 12
clone_size: -
cdr3_nt: TGCAGCGCACACGACAGGGGCTACGAGCAGTACTTC
cdr3_aa: CSAHDRGYEQYF

d_call: -
j_call: TRBJ1-2
v_call: TRBV9
cdr3_length: 15
clone_size: -
cdr3_nt: TGTGCCAGCAGCACTGAAGGGGACGGCTTGTATGGCTACACCTTC
cdr3_aa: CASSTEGDGLYGYTF

d_call: TRBD1
j_call: TRBJ1-5
v_call: TRBV28
cdr3_length: 15
clone_size: few
cdr3_nt: TGTGCCAGCACCCCCGGACAGGGAGATAATCAGCCCCAGCATTTT
cdr3_aa: CASTPGQGDNQPQHF

d_call: -
j_call: TRBJ1-2
v_call: TRBV30
cdr3_length: 13
clone_size: -
cdr3_nt: TGTGCCACTCCGGGACATTTTGCCTATGGCTACACCTTC
cdr3_aa: CATPGHFAYGYTF

d_call: TRBD2
j_call: TRBJ2-3
v_call: TRBV7-9
cdr3_length: 18
clone_size: -
cdr3_nt: TGTGCCAGCAGCTTAGGGACTAGCGGGAGGGCCGGCACAGATACGCAGTATTTT
cdr3_aa: CASSLGTSGRAGTDTQYF

d_call: -
j_call: TRBJ2-1
v_call: TRBV25-1
cdr3_length: 12
clone_size: -
cdr3_nt: TGTGCCAGCGGGGACTTGGTCAATGAGCAGTTCTTC
cdr3_aa: CASGDLVNEQFF

d_call: -
j_call: TRBJ2-5
v_call: TRBV4-3
cdr3_length: 15
clone_size: -
cdr3_nt: TGCGCCAGCAGCCAAGCCCTGACCGGGGGAGAGACCCAGTACTTC
cdr3_aa: CASSQALTGGETQYF

d_call: -
j_call: TRBJ2-7
v_call: TRBV19
cdr3_length: 12
clone_size: -
cdr3_nt: TGTGCCAGTAGTATGAGGGGGGACGAGCAGTACTTC
cdr3_aa: CASSMRGDEQYF